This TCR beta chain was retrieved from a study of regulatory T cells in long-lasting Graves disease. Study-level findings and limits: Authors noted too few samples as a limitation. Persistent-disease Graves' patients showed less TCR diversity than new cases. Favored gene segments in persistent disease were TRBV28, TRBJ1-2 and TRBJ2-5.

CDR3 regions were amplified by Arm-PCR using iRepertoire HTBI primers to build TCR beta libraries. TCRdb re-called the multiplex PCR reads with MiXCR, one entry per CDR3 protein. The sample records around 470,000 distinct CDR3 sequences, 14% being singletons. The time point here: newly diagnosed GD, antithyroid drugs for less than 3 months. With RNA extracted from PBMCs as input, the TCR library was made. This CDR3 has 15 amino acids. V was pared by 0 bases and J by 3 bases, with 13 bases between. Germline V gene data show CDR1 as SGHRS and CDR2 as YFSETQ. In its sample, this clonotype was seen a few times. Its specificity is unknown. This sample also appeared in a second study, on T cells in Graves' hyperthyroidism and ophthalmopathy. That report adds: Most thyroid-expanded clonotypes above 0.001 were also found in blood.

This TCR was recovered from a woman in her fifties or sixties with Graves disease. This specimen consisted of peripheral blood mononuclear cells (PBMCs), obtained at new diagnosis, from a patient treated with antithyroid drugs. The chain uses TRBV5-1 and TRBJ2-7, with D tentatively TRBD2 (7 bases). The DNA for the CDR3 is TGCGCCAGCAGCTTGGTCCCAGGGGAGGGCTACGAGCAGTACTTC. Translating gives CASSLVPGEGYEQYF.